These 18 T cell receptor beta chains were sequenced from one sample in a study of neurological immune-mediated disorders. One entry per CDR3 protein results from TCRdb running MiXCR on the 5' RACE reads. The sample lists roughly 32,000 distinct CDR3 sequences; approximately 5% were seen once. The sample comprised CD4+ T cells from blood. These receptors were obtained from a woman aged 50 to 60 in good health.

The table lists this clonotype with many counts. This chain joins TRBV6-5 and TRBJ1-6; a weak D match, TRBD1 (5 bases). Germline V gene data show CDR1 as MNHEY and CDR2 as SVGAGI. This CDR3 is 17 amino acids long. V lost 6 bases, J lost 0 bases, and 15 bases lay in between. The CDR3 sequence is CASRPRGVNSYNSPLHF. The CDR3, as DNA: TGTGCCAGCAGACCTCGAGGGGTGAACTCCTATAATTCACCCCTCCACTTT.

In this sample, this clonotype turned up many times. The V gene is TRBV28, the J gene TRBJ1-1; no clear D gene. There are 14 residues in the CDR3. Germline CDR1 and CDR2: MDHEN and SYDVKM. The V end was cut by 2 bases, the J end by 1 base, with 8 bases between. The CDR3 DNA sequence: TGTGCCAGCAGTTTACTGGCGGCGAACACTGAAGCTTTCTTT. As protein: CASSLLAANTEAFF.

The table lists this clonotype with many counts. The chain is built from TRBV20-1 and TRBJ1-2; D unclear. CDR1 and CDR2 (germline): DFQATT, SNEGSKA (reference sequence). The length of the CDR3 is 14 residues. The ends were cut back, 3 bases at V and 9 bases at J, with 20 bases in the middle. The CDR3 here is CSASPLREAESYTF. CDR3 nucleotide sequence: TGCAGTGCTAGCCCCCTGAGGGAGGCCGAAAGCTACACCTTC.

This clonotype was observed many times. The genes are TRBV20-1 and TRBJ1-1; D unresolved. Trimming left V 4 bases short and J 6 bases short, with 12 bases between. The CDR3 totals 12 residues. In germline, CDR1 is DFQATT, CDR2 SNEGSKA (reference sequence). The CDR3, as DNA: TGCAGTGCTATTGAGAATTTAGCTGAAGCTTTCTTT. Encoded protein: CSAIENLAEAFF.

This clonotype was recorded many times. CDR3 in amino acids: CASSLTGYEQYF. In DNA, the CDR3 is TGTGCCAGCAGCCTAACAGGTTACGAGCAGTACTTC. V usage is TRBV7-2 and J usage is TRBJ2-7; TRBD1 is a possible D gene (5 bases). The CDR3 length is 12 residues. V was cut by 5 bases and J by 4 bases, with 9 bases left in between. The germline V gene has CDR1 SGHTA and CDR2 FQGNSA.

This clonotype has a count of ten or more. The V call is TRBV7-2, the J call TRBJ2-4; the D gene is possibly TRBD1 (6 bases). The CDR3 has 14 residues. Germline values: CDR1 SGHTA, CDR2 FQGNSA. Trimming removed 1 base at V and 8 bases at J, with 12 bases between. CDR3 sequence reads: CASSLGPGVDIQYF. The CDR3 region has the DNA TGTGCCAGCAGCTTAGGGCCAGGGGTAGACATTCAGTACTTC.

Ten or more counts support this clonotype. The rearrangement joins TRBV6-2 or TRBV6-3 to TRBJ2-3, with 10 positions matching TRBD2. The CDR3 is 18 amino acids. CDR1 is MNHEY and CDR2 is SVGEGT in the germline V gene. The V and J ends lost 6 bases and 4 bases, in that order; junction bases with no gene match: 16. The CDR3 sequence is CASRNPPRLAGASDTQYF. The CDR3 DNA is TGTGCCAGCAGGAACCCGCCTCGGCTAGCGGGGGCCTCAGATACGCAGTATTTT.

In this sample, this clonotype turned up many times. This sequence joins TRBV6-2 or TRBV6-3 and TRBJ2-7; 11 positions agree with TRBD2. CDR3 length: 15 amino acids. Germline-derived CDR1 and CDR2 are MNHEY and SVGEGT. The V segment lost 6 bases and the J segment 4 bases; nucleotides outside the gene matches: 8. CDR3 in amino acids: CASSSPASGRYEQYF. The CDR3 DNA reads as TGTGCCAGCAGCTCCCCAGCTAGCGGGAGGTACGAGCAGTACTTC.

In this sample, this clonotype turned up many times. The V and J genes are TRBV7-2 and TRBJ2-1; a possible D gene is TRBD2 (6 bases). The CDR3 extends over 14 amino acids. Germline V gene lookup returns CDR1 SGHTA and CDR2 FQGNSA. Between the trimmed V and J ends, which lost 0 bases and 9 bases, there was a span of 12 bases. CDR3 coding DNA: TGTGCCAGCAGCTTAGCGCTTGCGGGGAGTGAGCAGTTCTTC. Amino acid sequence: CASSLALAGSEQFF.

The table lists this clonotype with many counts. The CDR3 region has the DNA TGTGCCAGCAGCAAAGCGGGCGGGAGTCCCACCGGGGAGCTGTTTTTT. Protein: CASSKAGGSPTGELFF. This chain connects TRBV9 to TRBJ2-2, with 7 bases identical to TRBD2. CDR1 SGDLS and CDR2 YYNGEE come from the germline V gene. The CDR3 contains 16 residues. V shed 4 bases, J shed 4 bases, and the junction held 10 bases outside the gene matches.

This clonotype was seen at least ten times. The chain joins TRBV15 to TRBJ2-7; D possibly corresponds to TRBD2 (6 bases). Germline CDR1 is LNHNV and CDR2 is YYDKDF (reference sequence). Trimming stripped 0 bases from V and 3 bases from J, with 18 bases between. The CDR3 contains 17 residues. For the CDR3, the DNA is TGTGCCACCAGCAGAGAGCGGGATCCTCTCTACTACTACGAGCAGTACTTC. As protein: CATSRERDPLYYYEQYF. Complete variable domain (other parts from reference TRBV15 and TRBJ2-7): DAMVIQNPRYQVTQFGKPVTLSCSQTLNHNVMYWYQQKSSQAPKLLFHYYDKDFNNEADTPDNFQSRRPNTSFCFLDIRSPGLGDTAMYLCATSRERDPLYYYEQYFGPGTRLTVT.

Ten or more counts support this clonotype. This chain links TRBV3-1 with TRBJ1-1, with unresolved D. CDR3 length: 15 residues. V was shortened by 4 bases and J by 1 base, with 13 bases between the two germline ends. Germline lookup yields CDR1 LGHDT and CDR2 YNNKEL (reference sequence). This chain's CDR3 is CASSPIGERNTEAFF. The CDR3 bases are TGTGCCAGCAGCCCCATAGGCGAAAGGAACACTGAAGCTTTCTTT.

This clonotype is judged medium-sized. The chain combines TRBV5-6 with TRBJ1-5; TRBD1 aligns across 10 bases. The CDR3 runs 15 residues. Germline V gene sequence: CDR1 SGHDT, CDR2 YYEEEE. Trimming removed 4 bases from V and 9 bases from J; junction bases left unmatched: 10. The CDR3 region has the DNA TGTGCCAGCAGCATAACCGGGACAGGGGATGGGCCCCAGCATTTT. It specifies CASSITGTGDGPQHF.

This clonotype came up many times. V and J are TRBV19 and TRBJ1-2; D gene ambiguous. CDR1 is LNHDA and CDR2 is SQIVND in the germline V gene (reference sequence). Between the trimmed V and J ends, which lost 4 bases and 2 bases, there was a span of 8 bases. This CDR3 has 13 residues. The CDR3 region is CASSKRENYGYTF. CDR3 sequence (DNA): TGTGCCAGTAGTAAACGGGAGAACTATGGCTACACCTTC.

This clonotype appeared many times. This chain uses TRBV20-1 with TRBJ2-1; D unresolved. Germline CDR1 reads DFQATT; CDR2 reads SNEGSKA (reference sequence). The CDR3 covers 11 residues. Trimming pared 5 bases from V and 12 bases from J, leaving 14 bases between. The CDR3 coding sequence is TGCAGTGCTGGAAGGGCTACCTGGCAGTTCTTC. Residues: CSAGRATWQFF.

This rearrangement joins TRBV28 to TRBJ2-2, with D uncertain. The CDR3 is made up of 18 amino acids. Between the trimmed V and J ends, which lost 5 bases and 0 bases, there was a span of 19 bases. Germline V gene sequence: CDR1 MDHEN, CDR2 SYDVKM. This CDR3 is CASSQNLGVLANTGELFF. The CDR3 DNA reads as TGTGCCAGCAGTCAGAATCTAGGAGTTCTCGCGAACACCGGGGAGCTGTTTTTT.

This clonotype was seen many times. The rearrangement joins TRBV7-3 to TRBJ2-2, with D perhaps TRBD2 (6 bases). Trimming stripped 3 bases from V and 0 bases from J, with 11 bases between. The CDR3 covers 16 residues. Germline CDR1 reads SGHTA; CDR2 reads FQGTGA. For the CDR3, the DNA is TGTGCCAGCAGCTTGTTTGGAGGGCCGAACACCGGGGAGCTGTTTTTT. Translated: CASSLFGGPNTGELFF.

The sample holds many counts of this clonotype. V gene TRBV28 combines with J gene TRBJ1-1, with D maybe TRBD1 (6 bases). Per the germline V gene, CDR1 is MDHEN and CDR2 is SYDVKM. CDR3 length equals 12 residues. The ends were cut back, 6 bases at V and 9 bases at J, with 14 bases in the middle. Here the CDR3 reads CASRSPGGQAFF. The DNA of the CDR3 is TGTGCCAGCAGAAGCCCCGGGGGGCAAGCTTTCTTT.